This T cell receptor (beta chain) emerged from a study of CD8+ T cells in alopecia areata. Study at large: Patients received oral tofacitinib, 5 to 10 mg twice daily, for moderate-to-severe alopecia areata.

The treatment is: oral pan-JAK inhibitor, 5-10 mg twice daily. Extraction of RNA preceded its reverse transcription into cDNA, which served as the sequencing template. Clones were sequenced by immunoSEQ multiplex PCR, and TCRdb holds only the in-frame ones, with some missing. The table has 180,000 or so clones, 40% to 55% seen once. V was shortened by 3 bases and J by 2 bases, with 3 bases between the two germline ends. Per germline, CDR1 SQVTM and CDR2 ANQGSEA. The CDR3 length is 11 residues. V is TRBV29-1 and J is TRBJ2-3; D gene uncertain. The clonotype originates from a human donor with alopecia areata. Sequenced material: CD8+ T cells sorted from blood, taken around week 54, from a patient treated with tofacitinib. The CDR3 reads CSVDNTDTQYF. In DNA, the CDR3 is TGCAGCGTTGACAACACAGATACGCAGTATTTT.